The 29 T cell receptor beta chains presented below share a single source sample, sequenced in a study of read filtering for tumor transcriptome and immune sequencing. This library used roughly 400 ng RNA and molecular barcoded adaptors spanning alpha/delta and beta/gamma chains. TCRdb passed the reads through MiXCR, listing each CDR3 protein once. The sample shows around 140,000 distinct CDR3 sequences, 13% of them seen only once. The specimen sequenced was a population of CD138-negative cells sorted from bone marrow. The source is a donor aged 40 or over with multiple myeloma.

This clonotype was recorded at least ten times. The V call is TRBV12-3 or TRBV12-4, the J call TRBJ1-4, with TRBD1 matching over 8 bases. This CDR3 is 14 amino acids long. The J segment lost 8 bases and the V segment lost 4 bases, leaving 6 bases of the junction unmatched. This CDR3 reads CASSSDRGREKLFF. The CDR3, as DNA: TGTGCCAGCAGTTCCGACAGGGGAAGGGAAAAACTGTTTTTT.

This clonotype was detected many times. The chain carries TRBV6-2 or TRBV6-3 and TRBJ2-1, with TRBD1 as a possible D gene (5 bases). CDR1 is MNHEY, CDR2 SVGEGT, per germline. CDR3 length: 16 amino acids. V lost 3 bases to trimming and J lost 4 bases, with 16 bases between them. Here the CDR3 reads CASSYLVQGPYNEQFF. CDR3 coding DNA: TGTGCCAGCAGTTATCTTGTCCAGGGTCCTTACAATGAGCAGTTCTTC.

The sample holds many counts of this clonotype. CDR3 residues: CASSLGLVTDQETQYF. In DNA, the CDR3 is TGTGCCAGCAGCTTGGGGTTGGTCACTGACCAAGAGACCCAGTACTTC. The chain recombines TRBV7-9 with TRBJ2-5; D remains unclear. The germline gives CDR1 SEHNR, CDR2 FQNEAQ (reference sequence). The V end lost 3 bases, the J end lost 0 bases, and 14 bases lay between the germline ends. The CDR3 contains 16 residues.

This clonotype was recorded at least ten times. V is TRBV7-9 and J is TRBJ2-1, with no clear D. Trimming shortened V by 3 bases and J by 7 bases, and 7 bases separated the two germline ends. This CDR3 is built from 12 residues. Per the germline V gene, CDR1 is SEHNR and CDR2 is FQNEAQ (reference sequence). Written as DNA, the CDR3 is TGTGCCAGCAGCTTTTCCAGTAATGAGCAGTTCTTC. Its translation: CASSFSSNEQFF.

This clonotype was detected many times. The rearrangement joins TRBV7-3 to TRBJ2-2; maybe TRBD1 (6 bases). Trimming left V 5 bases short and J 4 bases short, with 8 bases between. The germline CDR1 and CDR2 sequences are SGHTA and FQGTGA. The CDR3 is made up of 13 amino acids. CDR3 sequence: CASSRTVTGELFF. CDR3 nucleotides: TGTGCCAGCAGCCGGACAGTCACCGGGGAGCTGTTTTTT.

At least ten counts were recorded for this clonotype. This chain uses TRBV6-2 or TRBV6-3 with TRBJ2-1; TRBD1 matches 10 bases. This CDR3 is 12 amino acids long. V was clipped by 2 bases and J by 15 bases; unmatched bases: 4. Germline CDR1 reads MNHEY; CDR2 reads SVGEGT. CDR3 DNA: TGTGCCAGCAGTTACACGGGACAGGGGCTGTTCTTC. Its translation is CASSYTGQGLFF.

This clonotype was seen at least ten times. The chain joins TRBV7-8 to TRBJ2-5; 11 bases are shared with TRBD1. The CDR3 extends over 18 amino acids. The ends lost 5 bases at V and 3 bases at J; junction bases unmatched: 14. From germline, CDR1 is SGHVS and CDR2 FQNEAQ. The CDR3 DNA reads TGTGCCAGCAGCCGCGGACAGGGGGCTGAGTTCGGAAAAGAGACCCAGTACTTC. Protein sequence: CASSRGQGAEFGKETQYF.

This clonotype was recorded many times. The chain links TRBV6-1 to TRBJ1-1; the D gene is possibly TRBD1 (6 bases). Germline V gene data show CDR1 as MNHNS and CDR2 as SASEGT. The ends were cut back, 4 bases at V and 4 bases at J, with 16 bases in the middle. The CDR3 sequence is 15 residues long. Here the CDR3 DNA reads TGTGCCAGCAGTGGACTACAGGGATGGGGCACTGAAGCTTTCTTT. Its translation is CASSGLQGWGTEAFF.

This clonotype was detected many times. This sequence joins TRBV27 and TRBJ2-1, with a weak D call TRBD1 (6 bases). Germline CDR1 MNHEY, CDR2 SMNVEV (reference sequence). V was pared by 1 base and J by 4 bases, with 17 bases between. This CDR3 comprises 17 residues. The CDR3 sequence: CASSLWERGSWYNEQFF. CDR3 DNA sequence: TGTGCCAGCAGTTTATGGGAAAGGGGGAGTTGGTACAATGAGCAGTTCTTC.

Turning to this clonotype: A read error is likely, as this CDR3 ends without the conserved phenylalanine or tryptophan. V usage is TRBV20-1 and J usage is TRBJ2-7; the match to TRBD2 covers 11 bases. Per germline, CDR1 DFQATT and CDR2 SNEGSKA (reference sequence). This CDR3 spans 13 amino acids. With V trimmed by 6 bases and J by 2 bases, 3 bases remained unmatched. CDR3 amino acids: CSATSGRTYEQYL. Written as DNA, the CDR3 is TGCAGTGCAACTAGCGGGAGAACCTACGAGCAGTACCTC.

This clonotype was observed many times. The V and J genes are TRBV20-1 and TRBJ2-7; 8 bases match TRBD2. The CDR3 is 17 residues long. Germline V gives CDR1 DFQATT, CDR2 SNEGSKA (reference sequence). Losses at the gene ends were 1 base for V and 2 bases for J; bases not matched to a gene: 13. CDR3 coding DNA: TGCAGTGCTAGAGGGGGGAGCGGGAGTTGGGGCCCCTACGAGCAGTACTTC. As protein: CSARGGSGSWGPYEQYF.

V and J are TRBV6-5 and TRBJ2-7, with TRBD1 identical over 10 bases. In germline, CDR1 is MNHEY, CDR2 SVGAGI. The CDR3 has 15 amino acids. V trimming: 0 bases; J trimming: 3 bases; junction bases outside the gene matches: 2. The CDR3 is CASSYSGTGDYEQYF. The CDR3 DNA reads TGTGCCAGCAGTTACTCCGGGACAGGGGACTACGAGCAGTACTTC.

As for this clonotype: A far larger clone is one nucleotide away, so this likely arose from a read error. This chain uses TRBV11-2 with TRBJ2-1; 11 bases are shared with TRBD2. The germline V gene has CDR1 SGHAT and CDR2 FQNNGV. The CDR3 is 14 residues long. V lost 3 bases to trimming and J lost 12 bases; unmatched junction nucleotides: 7. The DNA of the CDR3 is TGTGCCAGCAGCTTGGGGACTAGCGGTGATGGGCAGTTCTTC. The encoded protein is CASSLGTSGDGQFF.

The J gene is TRBJ2-7, the V gene TRBV4-2; 8 bases are a match to TRBD2. Per the germline V gene, CDR1 is LGHNA and CDR2 is YNFKEQ. This CDR3 has 15 residues. Trimming at V came to 1 base and at J to 0 bases, leaving 2 bases not matched to a gene. The CDR3 coding sequence is TGTGCCAGCAGCCAAGCACTAGCGGCCTCCTACGAGCAGTACTTC. Translated, it gives CASSQALAASYEQYF.

This clonotype was counted ten times or more. V gene TRBV12-5 combines with J gene TRBJ1-5, with TRBD1 as a possible D gene (5 bases). This CDR3 contains 16 residues. Trimming removed 7 bases from V and 1 base from J, with 17 bases in between. CDR1 LGHNT and CDR2 FRNRAP come from the germline V gene. In DNA, the CDR3 is TGTGCTAGTGTCGGCCAGGGCGCATTAAGCAATCAGCCCCAGCATTTT. Residues: CASVGQGALSNQPQHF.

Many counts were recorded for this clonotype. The gene calls are TRBV29-1 and TRBJ1-5; D gene uncertain. Looked up from germline, CDR1 is SQVTM and CDR2 is ANQGSEA. V was cut by 2 bases and J by 9 bases, with 14 bases left in between. The CDR3 consists of 13 residues. The CDR3 nucleotides read TGCAGCGTTGAATCAGGCAACGGAGGGCCCCAGCATTTT. Translation: CSVESGNGGPQHF.

The sample holds many counts of this clonotype. The chain is built from TRBV5-1 and TRBJ2-1, with 9 bases matching TRBD1. The CDR3 loop spans 13 amino acids. Unmatched junction bases numbered 2, after V lost 3 bases and J lost 7 bases. Germline lookup yields CDR1 SGHRS and CDR2 YFSETQ. CDR3 bases: TGCGCCAGCAGCTGGACAGGGGAAAATGAGCAGTTCTTC. This encodes CASSWTGENEQFF.

This clonotype appeared many times. The chain has TRBV23-1 and TRBJ2-7; TRBD1 matches at 7 bases. TRBV23-1 is known as an ORF, though its function is uncertain. This CDR3 comprises 14 residues. V dropped 6 bases and J dropped 2; count of bases not matched to a gene: 7. The CDR3 reads CASSPGTDPYEQYF. In nucleotides, the CDR3 is TGCGCCAGCAGCCCCGGGACAGATCCCTACGAGCAGTACTTC.

At least ten counts were recorded for this clonotype. V usage is TRBV5-4 and J usage is TRBJ2-7, with 10 nucleotides matching TRBD1. Germline V CDR1 and CDR2: SGHNT, YYREEE (reference sequence). V gave up 5 bases and J gave up 7 bases; unmatched junction bases: 12. This CDR3 has 15 residues. CDR3 in amino acids: CASSRGVDRGREQYF. DNA for the CDR3: TGTGCCAGCAGTCGCGGGGTCGACAGGGGGCGGGAGCAGTACTTC.

This clonotype was detected ten times or more. V is TRBV19 and J is TRBJ1-5, with TRBD1 matching 8 bases. Trimming at V came to 6 bases and at J to 4 bases, leaving 8 bases not matched to a gene. The CDR3 extends over 15 amino acids. CDR1 is LNHDA and CDR2 is SQIVND in the germline V gene (reference sequence). CDR3 in amino acids: CASRRQGRRNQPQHF. The CDR3 nucleotides are TGTGCCAGTAGGAGACAGGGGAGGCGGAATCAGCCCCAGCATTTT.

This clonotype has a count of ten or more. The chain uses TRBV30 and TRBJ1-5, with no clear D. The germline gives CDR1 GTSNPN, CDR2 SVGIG (reference sequence). The CDR3 has 14 residues. V was shortened by 3 bases and J by 6 bases, with 15 bases between the two germline ends. The CDR3, as DNA: TGTGCCTGGAGCGCCTCATCCCTGGGTCAGCCCCAGCATTTT. Amino acids: CAWSASSLGQPQHF.

This clonotype was found many times. This chain links TRBV12-3 or TRBV12-4 with TRBJ1-5, with TRBD1 as a possible D gene (5 bases). The CDR3 contains 14 residues. The ends were cut back, 3 bases at V and 5 bases at J, with 11 bases in the middle. DNA for the CDR3: TGTGCCAGCAGTTTCCAGGGCGCGGATCAGCCCCAGCATTTT. Protein: CASSFQGADQPQHF.

This clonotype turned up a few times. With a much larger clone just one base away, this may be a read error. The rearrangement joins TRBV7-6 to TRBJ2-1; tentatively, D is TRBD1 or TRBD2 (6 bases each). Germline CDR1 SGHVS, CDR2 FNYEAQ. The length of the CDR3 is 15 residues. V lost 0 bases, J lost 5 bases, and 11 bases lay in between. CDR3 residues: CASSLARGGHNEQFF. Here the CDR3 DNA reads TGTGCCAGCAGCTTAGCCAGGGGAGGCCACAATGAGCAGTTCTTC.

This clonotype has at least ten counts. This chain joins TRBV6-2 or TRBV6-3 and TRBJ2-1; weak D call: TRBD2 (6 bases). This CDR3 spans 13 amino acids. Trimming took off 5 bases at V and 7 bases at J, with 12 bases between the two ends. Per germline, CDR1 MNHEY and CDR2 SVGEGT. CDR3 bases: TGTGCCAGCAGTAGGGGCCGGGAGAATGAGCAGTTCTTC. As protein: CASSRGRENEQFF.

Comment on this clonotype: A much bigger clone sits one base away, suggesting this may be a read error. This likely comes from a read error, as the CDR3 has no conserved phenylalanine or tryptophan at its end. The chain recombines TRBV3-1 with TRBJ1-1; D is unresolved. CDR1 and CDR2 from the germline V gene are LGHDT and YNNKEL (reference sequence). The V end was cut by 2 bases, the J end by 6 bases, with 7 bases between. The CDR3 length is 12 residues. DNA of the CDR3: TGTGCCAGCAGCCAACTAAAGGCTGAAGCTTTCTCT. Its protein product is CASSQLKAEAFS.

This clonotype occurred many times. This chain uses TRBV12-3 or TRBV12-4 with TRBJ1-5, with 9 positions matching TRBD1. This CDR3 has 14 residues. The junction had 5 bases not matched to a gene; V was cut back by 5 bases and J by 6 bases. Here the CDR3 DNA reads TGTGCCAGCAGTGCCGGGACAGGGTTTCAGCCCCAGCATTTT. It translates to CASSAGTGFQPQHF.

The table lists this clonotype with many counts. CDR3 bases: TGTGCCAGCAGTCCTCACTCAACCTACGAGCAGTACTTC. This encodes CASSPHSTYEQYF. V gene TRBV12-3 or TRBV12-4 combines with J gene TRBJ2-7; D ambiguous. The CDR3 spans 13 residues. V was pared by 5 bases and J by 2 bases, with 10 bases between.

This clonotype was counted at least ten times. The chain links TRBV20-1 to TRBJ2-3; 10 bases align to TRBD2. The CDR3 totals 15 residues. Germline V gives CDR1 DFQATT, CDR2 SNEGSKA (reference sequence). Germline trimming cut 6 bases from V and 0 bases from J; bases unmatched to any gene: 6. CDR3 loop: CSADLAGESTDTQYF. CDR3 sequence (DNA): TGCAGTGCAGACCTAGCGGGAGAGAGCACAGATACGCAGTATTTT.

The CDR3 nucleotides are TGCAGTGCTCCCCGGGGGGCTGGAAACACCATATATTTT. Translated: CSAPRGAGNTIYF. The rearrangement uses TRBV20-1 and TRBJ1-3, with a weak D call TRBD1 (5 bases). The CDR3 is made up of 13 amino acids. V was pared by 5 bases and J by 2 bases, with 10 bases between. The germline CDR1 and CDR2 sequences are DFQATT and SNEGSKA (reference sequence).